This T cell receptor beta chain was sequenced for a study of cytomegalovirus exposure and HLA in healthy donors. Study information: There were over 350 genotyped donors. Of these, 81% fell in the genetic ancestry cluster associated with self-reported Caucasian donors.

For this clone: Its target is unknown.

Primers included in the PCR were 60 Vbeta and 13 Jbeta primers. Profiled with immunoSEQ multiplex PCR; TCRdb holds only in-frame clones, not every one. The sample has roughly 100,000 clones, approximately 72% seen once; the top ten hold 2.1%. Study-wide results and caveats: The authors later linked a missense DCLRE1C variant to TCR beta V- and J-gene trimming. An Asian-associated ancestry cluster reportedly showed fewer N-insertions than the roughly 670-donor mean in a later analysis.

The CDR3 sequence is 15 residues long. The junction had 5 bases not matched to a gene; V was cut back by 2 bases and J by 5 bases. The germline gives CDR1 MNHEY, CDR2 SMNVEV (reference sequence). This TCR was recovered from a man aged 30 to 39 in good health and CMV-seronegative. The material sequenced was PBMCs. This sequence joins TRBV27 and TRBJ1-5; 8 bases agree with TRBD1. CDR3 in amino acids: CASSLNRGKDQPQHF. For the CDR3, the DNA is TGTGCCAGCAGTTTAAACAGGGGGAAGGATCAGCCCCAGCATTTT.